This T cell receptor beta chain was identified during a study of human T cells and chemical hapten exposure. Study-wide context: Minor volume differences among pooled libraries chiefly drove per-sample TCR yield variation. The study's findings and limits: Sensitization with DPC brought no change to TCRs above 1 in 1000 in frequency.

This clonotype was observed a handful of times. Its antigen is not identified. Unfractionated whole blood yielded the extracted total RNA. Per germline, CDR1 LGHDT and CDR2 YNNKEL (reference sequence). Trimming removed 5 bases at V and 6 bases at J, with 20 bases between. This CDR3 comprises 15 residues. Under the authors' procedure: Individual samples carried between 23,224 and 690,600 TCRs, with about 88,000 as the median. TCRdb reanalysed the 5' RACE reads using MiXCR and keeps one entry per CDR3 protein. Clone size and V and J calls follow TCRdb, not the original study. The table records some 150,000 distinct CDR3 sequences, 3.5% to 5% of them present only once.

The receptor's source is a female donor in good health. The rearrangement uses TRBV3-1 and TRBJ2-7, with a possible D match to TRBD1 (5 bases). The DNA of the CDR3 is TGTGCCAGCAGCGTCCCGCTGGGGCCCAGAGTCGAGCAGTACTTC. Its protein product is CASSVPLGPRVEQYF.